This T cell receptor beta chain appears in the sequencing data of a study of blood T cell repertoires in COVID-19. Whole-study context: COVID-19 samples collected from the United States, Italy and Spain covered acute and convalescent phases. T cells, B-cell-depleted T cells, or PBMCs supplied cDNA or gDNA.

The germline gives CDR1 SGHTA, CDR2 FQGNSA. The CDR3 is 15 amino acids. The ends lost 5 bases at V and 5 bases at J; junction bases unmatched: 10. Per the original methods: Amplification from reference gene primers served as the basis for estimated nucleated cell counts. The repertoire was sequenced with immunoSEQ multiplex PCR; TCRdb's copy has only in-frame clones and lacks some. V and J calls and clone size are given by that table; D and trimming were obtained from the DNA. The data contain about 380,000 clones, roughly four fifths of them seen just once; the ten biggest clones take up 0.85% to 1.3%.

The clonotype comes from a human donor with acute or convalescent COVID-19. The donor label of this sample is uncertain. The chain is built from TRBV7-2 and TRBJ2-5, with 8 bases aligning to TRBD1. Sequencing input: peripheral blood. The CDR3 DNA follows: TGTGCCAGCAGCCCACGGCCAGGGGGCAGGGAGACCCAGTACTTC. This sequence encodes CASSPRPGGRETQYF. Supplemented by reference TRBV7-2 and TRBJ2-5, the full variable domain reads GAGVSQSPSNKVTEKGKDVELRCDPISGHTALYWYRQSLGQGLEFLIYFQGNSAPDKSGLPSDRFSAERTGGSVSTLTIQRTQQEDSAVYLCASSPRPGGRETQYFGPGTRLLVL.